This is a list of T cell receptor beta chains from one sample in a study of Ad26.COV2.S vaccination and SARS-CoV-2 variants. Measured with immunoSEQ multiplex PCR; TCRdb has only the in-frame clones, and not every one. The table has hundreds of thousands of clones, more than 70% seen once; the top ten hold roughly 1.5%. The material sequenced was peripheral blood, taken in a trial of Ad26.COV2.S vaccine versus placebo. Receptor source: a person aged 18 to 59 who received the Ad26.COV2.S COVID-19 vaccine or a placebo. CDR3s include the opening cysteine and the closing phenylalanine or tryptophan. The order of the fields is V gene, J gene, D gene, clone size, CDR3 protein, CDR3 DNA. The D gene is left open where the match is weak. Only some rows state a clone size, as once, few, many or a class for expanded clones.

v_call: TRBV6-5
j_call: TRBJ2-1
d_call: TRBD2
clone_size: .
cdr3_aa: CASSSGRVYNEQFF
cdr3_nt: TGTGCCAGCAGCAGCGGGAGGGTTTACAATGAGCAGTTCTTC

v_call: TRBV7-3
j_call: TRBJ2-2
d_call: .
clone_size: few
cdr3_aa: CASSPWGSNTGELFF
cdr3_nt: TGTGCCAGCAGCCCTTGGGGGTCCAACACCGGGGAGCTGTTTTTT

v_call: TRBV7-2
j_call: TRBJ1-1
d_call: .
clone_size: .
cdr3_aa: CASSVLEAGNAEAFF
cdr3_nt: TGTGCCAGCAGCGTTCTCGAGGCAGGGAACGCTGAAGCTTTCTTT

v_call: TRBV7-6
j_call: TRBJ1-1
d_call: .
clone_size: .
cdr3_aa: CASSLKGTEAFF
cdr3_nt: TGTGCCAGCAGCTTAAAGGGAACTGAAGCTTTCTTT

v_call: TRBV19
j_call: TRBJ2-7
d_call: .
clone_size: .
cdr3_aa: CASSSRRDEQYF
cdr3_nt: TGTGCCAGTAGTTCGAGGAGGGACGAGCAGTACTTC

v_call: TRBV2
j_call: TRBJ1-1
d_call: .
clone_size: .
cdr3_aa: CASSEAGRESEAFF
cdr3_nt: TGTGCCAGCAGTGAAGCCGGCAGGGAGAGTGAAGCTTTCTTT

v_call: TRBV9
j_call: TRBJ2-5
d_call: .
clone_size: .
cdr3_aa: CASSGNVVFGETQYF
cdr3_nt: TGTGCCAGCAGCGGGAACGTCGTCTTCGGTGAGACCCAGTACTTC

v_call: TRBV18
j_call: TRBJ2-3
d_call: .
clone_size: .
cdr3_aa: CASSLLLDSRDTQYF
cdr3_nt: TGTGCCAGCTCACTCCTTTTGGACAGTCGAGATACGCAGTATTTT

v_call: TRBV12-3/TRBV12-4
j_call: TRBJ2-2
d_call: .
clone_size: .
cdr3_aa: CASSFRVTGELFF
cdr3_nt: TGTGCCAGCAGTTTCAGGGTCACCGGGGAGCTGTTTTTT

v_call: TRBV24-1
j_call: TRBJ1-4
d_call: .
clone_size: .
cdr3_aa: CATSDTRTDSNEKLFF
cdr3_nt: TGTGCCACCAGTGATACCCGGACAGACTCTAATGAAAAACTGTTTTTT

v_call: TRBV5-1
j_call: TRBJ2-6
d_call: .
clone_size: .
cdr3_aa: CASSLDTESGANVLTF
cdr3_nt: TGCGCCAGCAGCTTGGATACGGAGTCTGGGGCCAACGTCCTGACTTTC

v_call: TRBV27
j_call: TRBJ1-4
d_call: TRBD1
clone_size: .
cdr3_aa: CAVGQGLNEKLFF
cdr3_nt: TGTGCCGTCGGACAGGGCCTTAATGAAAAACTGTTTTTT

v_call: TRBV11-3
j_call: TRBJ2-1
d_call: .
clone_size: .
cdr3_aa: CASSLGGSLNEQFF
cdr3_nt: TGTGCCAGCAGCTTAGGTGGGTCCCTCAATGAGCAGTTCTTC

v_call: TRBV6-6
j_call: TRBJ1-2
d_call: TRBD1
clone_size: .
cdr3_aa: CASSSDRQGAGFYTF
cdr3_nt: TGTGCCAGCAGTTCGGATAGACAGGGAGCAGGCTTCTACACCTTC

v_call: TRBV30
j_call: TRBJ1-4
d_call: .
clone_size: .
cdr3_aa: CAWAPGTRGEKLFF
cdr3_nt: TGTGCCTGGGCCCCAGGGACTCGGGGTGAAAAACTGTTTTTT

v_call: TRBV6-5
j_call: TRBJ2-7
d_call: TRBD2
clone_size: once
cdr3_aa: CASSRRGGSGEQYF
cdr3_nt: TGTGCCAGCAGCCGCCGGGGGGGCAGTGGCGAGCAGTACTTC

v_call: TRBV15
j_call: TRBJ2-5
d_call: .
clone_size: .
cdr3_aa: CATSRDLDRGTQYF
cdr3_nt: TGTGCCACCAGCAGAGATCTGGACCGTGGGACCCAGTACTTC

v_call: TRBV5-1
j_call: TRBJ2-7
d_call: TRBD1
clone_size: .
cdr3_aa: CASSLRPGRQGASYEQYF
cdr3_nt: TGCGCCAGCAGCTTGAGGCCGGGTAGACAGGGTGCATCCTACGAGCAGTACTTC

v_call: TRBV29-1
j_call: TRBJ1-4
d_call: .
clone_size: few
cdr3_aa: CSAASPTNEKLFF
cdr3_nt: TGCAGCGCAGCATCTCCAACTAATGAAAAACTGTTTTTT

v_call: TRBV29-1
j_call: TRBJ1-1
d_call: .
clone_size: .
cdr3_aa: CSVVYSGAFF
cdr3_nt: TGCAGCGTTGTGTACAGCGGAGCTTTCTTT

v_call: TRBV10-3
j_call: TRBJ1-1
d_call: TRBD1
clone_size: few
cdr3_aa: CAISKGQGVEEAFF
cdr3_nt: TGTGCCATCAGTAAGGGACAGGGGGTTGAAGAAGCTTTCTTT

v_call: TRBV6-6
j_call: TRBJ1-1
d_call: .
clone_size: .
cdr3_aa: CASSPGGRLNTEAFF
cdr3_nt: TGTGCCAGCAGTCCCGGAGGGCGCCTTAACACTGAAGCTTTCTTT

v_call: TRBV24-1
j_call: TRBJ2-3
d_call: .
clone_size: .
cdr3_aa: CATSDRQGGHTDTQYF
cdr3_nt: TGTGCCACCAGTGACCGTCAGGGTGGACACACAGATACGCAGTATTTT

v_call: TRBV2
j_call: TRBJ2-3
d_call: .
clone_size: .
cdr3_aa: CASVGITDTQYF
cdr3_nt: TGTGCCAGCGTAGGGATCACAGATACGCAGTATTTT

v_call: TRBV7-2
j_call: TRBJ2-1
d_call: TRBD2
clone_size: .
cdr3_aa: CASSPSPDFRGGLYNEQFF
cdr3_nt: TGTGCCAGCAGCCCAAGTCCGGACTTCCGCGGGGGGTTATACAATGAGCAGTTCTTC

v_call: TRBV25-1
j_call: TRBJ2-7
d_call: .
clone_size: .
cdr3_aa: CASSLDTPYEQYF
cdr3_nt: TGTGCCAGCTCGTTGGACACGCCCTACGAGCAGTACTTC

v_call: TRBV19
j_call: TRBJ2-7
d_call: TRBD1
clone_size: .
cdr3_aa: CASSIRDRSYEQYF
cdr3_nt: TGTGCCAGTAGTATCCGGGACAGGTCCTACGAGCAGTACTTC

v_call: TRBV30
j_call: TRBJ2-7
d_call: TRBD1
clone_size: .
cdr3_aa: CAWSGGQGVVQYF
cdr3_nt: TGTGCCTGGAGTGGAGGACAGGGAGTTGTGCAGTACTTC

v_call: TRBV14
j_call: TRBJ2-1
d_call: TRBD2
clone_size: .
cdr3_aa: CASSRASGRTYNEQFF
cdr3_nt: TGTGCCAGCAGCCGGGCCAGCGGGAGGACCTACAATGAGCAGTTCTTC

v_call: TRBV7-6
j_call: TRBJ2-2
d_call: TRBD1
clone_size: .
cdr3_aa: CASSRQGEGTGELFF
cdr3_nt: TGTGCCAGCAGCCGACAGGGAGAGGGCACCGGGGAGCTGTTTTTT

v_call: TRBV2
j_call: TRBJ1-1
d_call: .
clone_size: .
cdr3_aa: CASVGGNTEAFF
cdr3_nt: TGTGCCAGCGTGGGGGGTAACACTGAAGCTTTCTTT

v_call: TRBV19
j_call: TRBJ2-5
d_call: TRBD1
clone_size: .
cdr3_aa: CASSPGQQETQYF
cdr3_nt: TGTGCCAGTAGTCCGGGACAGCAAGAGACCCAGTACTTC

v_call: TRBV7-9
j_call: TRBJ1-1
d_call: .
clone_size: .
cdr3_aa: CASSLSGLLGAFF
cdr3_nt: TGTGCCAGCAGCTTATCGGGTCTACTGGGGGCTTTCTTT

v_call: TRBV24-1
j_call: TRBJ2-5
d_call: TRBD1
clone_size: .
cdr3_aa: CATSDSDRGRQETQYF
cdr3_nt: TGTGCCACCAGTGATTCGGACAGGGGTCGCCAAGAGACCCAGTACTTC

v_call: TRBV24-1
j_call: TRBJ2-5
d_call: .
clone_size: .
cdr3_aa: CATQNGPAQETQYF
cdr3_nt: TGTGCCACCCAGAACGGGCCGGCCCAAGAGACCCAGTACTTC

v_call: TRBV5-1
j_call: TRBJ2-3
d_call: .
clone_size: .
cdr3_aa: CASSLGGLTDTQYF
cdr3_nt: TGCGCCAGCAGCTTGGGGGGCTTAACAGATACGCAGTATTTT

v_call: TRBV30
j_call: TRBJ2-1
d_call: .
clone_size: .
cdr3_aa: CAWSGQPPPYNEQFF
cdr3_nt: TGTGCCTGGAGTGGGCAGCCACCCCCTTACAATGAGCAGTTCTTC

v_call: TRBV5-4
j_call: TRBJ2-5
d_call: .
clone_size: .
cdr3_aa: CASSARQGGETQYF
cdr3_nt: TGTGCCAGCAGCGCTAGACAGGGAGGAGAGACCCAGTACTTC

v_call: TRBV18
j_call: TRBJ2-1
d_call: TRBD1
clone_size: .
cdr3_aa: CASSPGTASNEQFF
cdr3_nt: TGTGCCAGCTCACCCGGGACAGCCTCCAATGAGCAGTTCTTC

v_call: TRBV12-5
j_call: TRBJ2-7
d_call: .
clone_size: .
cdr3_aa: CASGWGDTPYEQYF
cdr3_nt: TGTGCTAGTGGTTGGGGGGACACCCCCTACGAGCAGTACTTC

v_call: TRBV4-3
j_call: TRBJ2-2
d_call: .
clone_size: .
cdr3_aa: CASSQAVRNTGELFF
cdr3_nt: TGCGCCAGCAGCCAAGCCGTGAGGAACACCGGGGAGCTGTTTTTT

v_call: TRBV19
j_call: TRBJ1-2
d_call: .
clone_size: once
cdr3_aa: CASSSPHSGGAYGYTF
cdr3_nt: TGTGCCAGTAGTTCCCCTCACAGCGGGGGCGCCTATGGCTACACCTTC

v_call: TRBV7-6
j_call: TRBJ1-1
d_call: .
clone_size: .
cdr3_aa: CASSLDLNTEAFF
cdr3_nt: TGTGCCAGCAGCTTAGACCTAAACACTGAAGCTTTCTTT

v_call: TRBV12-5
j_call: TRBJ2-1
d_call: .
clone_size: .
cdr3_aa: CASGALSSYNEQFF
cdr3_nt: TGTGCTAGTGGCGCCCTGAGCTCCTACAATGAGCAGTTCTTC

v_call: TRBV29-1
j_call: TRBJ1-4
d_call: .
clone_size: .
cdr3_aa: CSVEGQGSEKLFF
cdr3_nt: TGCAGCGTGGAAGGGCAGGGGAGTGAAAAACTGTTTTTT

v_call: TRBV19
j_call: TRBJ2-7
d_call: TRBD2
clone_size: .
cdr3_aa: CASSSGRGLYEQYF
cdr3_nt: TGTGCCAGCAGTAGCGGGAGGGGACTCTACGAGCAGTACTTC

v_call: TRBV7-2
j_call: TRBJ1-2
d_call: .
clone_size: .
cdr3_aa: CASSPRQAGTNYGYTF
cdr3_nt: TGTGCCAGCAGCCCTAGACAGGCCGGGACTAACTATGGCTACACCTTC

v_call: TRBV15
j_call: TRBJ1-1
d_call: .
clone_size: .
cdr3_aa: CATSRDLGATEAFF
cdr3_nt: TGTGCCACCAGCAGAGATCTGGGAGCCACTGAAGCTTTCTTT

v_call: TRBV5-4
j_call: TRBJ1-2
d_call: .
clone_size: few
cdr3_aa: CASSFRQGNYGYTF
cdr3_nt: TGTGCCAGCAGCTTTCGTCAGGGAAACTATGGCTACACCTTC

v_call: TRBV9
j_call: TRBJ2-5
d_call: TRBD1
clone_size: .
cdr3_aa: CASSVGAQGVQETQYF
cdr3_nt: TGTGCCAGCAGCGTAGGGGCACAGGGGGTCCAAGAGACCCAGTACTTC

v_call: TRBV6-6
j_call: TRBJ1-2
d_call: .
clone_size: few
cdr3_aa: CASSYSSGNHYGYTF
cdr3_nt: TGTGCCAGCAGTTACTCGTCCGGAAATCACTATGGCTACACCTTC

v_call: TRBV6-5
j_call: TRBJ2-1
d_call: .
clone_size: .
cdr3_aa: CATRTEGIYEQFF
cdr3_nt: TGTGCCACCAGGACCGAAGGGATCTATGAGCAGTTCTTC

v_call: TRBV5-1
j_call: TRBJ2-1
d_call: .
clone_size: .
cdr3_aa: CASSLTTDREQFF
cdr3_nt: TGCGCCAGCAGCCTAACTACTGACAGGGAGCAGTTCTTC

v_call: TRBV24-1
j_call: TRBJ2-1
d_call: .
clone_size: once
cdr3_aa: CATSDLGAAGYNEQFF
cdr3_nt: TGTGCCACCAGTGATTTGGGGGCGGCAGGGTACAATGAGCAGTTCTTC

v_call: TRBV7-2
j_call: TRBJ2-2
d_call: TRBD2
clone_size: .
cdr3_aa: CASSSGTSEFTGELFF
cdr3_nt: TGTGCCAGCAGCTCAGGGACTAGCGAGTTCACCGGGGAGCTGTTTTTT